This T cell receptor (beta chain) was obtained from a study of molecular identifiers for immune sequencing clone quantification. Comment on this clonotype: A read error is possible here, since a much larger clone lies one base away.

Each CDR3 protein gets one entry after TCRdb re-called the PCR reads with MiXCR. The table includes about 97,000 distinct CDR3 sequences, 20% to 25% detected once. Trimming removed 10 bases from V and 8 bases from J, with 24 bases in between. The CDR3 contains 14 residues. Sorting captured naive CD8 T cells as CD8+CD4-CCR7+CD45RA+. This sequence was found in a human donor in good health. Some libraries in this study had Jurkat cell RNA spiked in. The sequencing input was naive CD8+ T cells from blood, with Jurkat cell RNA spiked in. Subset indicated: FACS-sorted CD8+CD4-CCR7+CD45RA+ naive T cells. The chain is built from TRBV5-3 and TRBJ2-5; the D gene could be TRBD1 or TRBD2 (5 bases each). TRBV5-3 is given ORF status, its function remaining uncertain. The CDR3 region has the DNA TGTGCCTGCAGCTTGTCCGGGGCCCCCCCCACCCAGTACTTC. Translating it yields CACSLSGAPPTQYF.